A selection of T cell receptor beta chains follows, all from one sample in a study of PD-L1 blockade in urothelial cancer. Clones were sequenced by immunoSEQ multiplex PCR, and TCRdb holds only the in-frame ones, with some missing. The table records around 120,000 clones, around 89% of them present only once. The sequenced sample was PBMCs, obtained around atezolizumab (anti-PD-L1) treatment. The receptors were gathered from a man in his sixties with urothelial cancer. Both conserved end residues are part of each CDR3. A D gene is named only where the DNA matches it firmly. The listing skips clone size in some rows; elsewhere it reads once, few, many or a size class.

V gene	clone size	D gene	J gene	CDR3 DNA	CDR3 protein
TRBV7-2	few	TRBD2	TRBJ2-1	TGTGCCAGCAGCTTAGTAGCGGGGGGAGGGAATGAGCAGTTCTTC	CASSLVAGGGNEQFF
TRBV6-1	.	TRBD2	TRBJ2-1	TGTGCCAGCAGTCTACGGACTAGCGGCAATGAGCAGTTCTTC	CASSLRTSGNEQFF
TRBV11-2	.	TRBD2	TRBJ2-3	TGTGCCAGCAGCCCCGCACATGTGGGACTAGGTCGCACAGATACGCAGTATTTT	CASSPAHVGLGRTDTQYF
TRBV6-1	.	.	TRBJ1-6	TGTGCCAGCAGGGAGGAATATGCCCTCCACTTT	CASREEYALHF
TRBV2	.	.	TRBJ1-3	TGTGCCAGCAGTGCTATCAACGTTCAGACTAGCGGGGGAAACACCATATATTTT	CASSAINVQTSGGNTIYF
TRBV4-2	.	.	TRBJ1-3	TGTGCCAGCAGCCCCCCGGGAAATCCGGGCGCTCCCGGAAACACCATATATTTT	CASSPPGNPGAPGNTIYF
TRBV2	few	.	TRBJ1-1	TGTGCCAGCAGTGGGGAGTCGGACACTGAAGCTTTCTTT	CASSGESDTEAFF
TRBV7-2	.	TRBD2	TRBJ2-3	TGTGCCAGCAGCTCGGACCTAGCGGTACCGCAGTATTTT	CASSSDLAVPQYF
TRBV5-5	.	.	TRBJ2-7	TGTGCCAGCAGGTTAAGACAGGAGAGAGCCTACGAGCAGTACTTC	CASRLRQERAYEQYF
TRBV6-6	.	TRBD2	TRBJ2-1	TGTGCCAGCAGCCAGCGGGAGTACGCCCACAATGAGCAGTTCTTC	CASSQREYAHNEQFF
TRBV5-1	once	.	TRBJ1-1	TGCGCCAGCACCCAAGCGGGGCCCCGCACTGAAGCTTTCTTT	CASTQAGPRTEAFF
TRBV5-1	.	.	TRBJ1-4	TGCGCCAGCAGCTTGGCCTCACTTAATAACGGTGAAAAACTGTTTTTT	CASSLASLNNGEKLFF
TRBV19	.	TRBD1	TRBJ1-6	TGTGCCAGTAGTTCGGGACAGCCAAATTCACCCCTCCACTTT	CASSSGQPNSPLHF
TRBV14	.	.	TRBJ2-1	TGTGCCAGCAGCCAACCCCCGCGGCGAGATTACAATGAGCAGTTCTTC	CASSQPPRRDYNEQFF
TRBV6-1	.	.	TRBJ1-5	TGTGCCAGCAGTGAAGCGGGGGGGCTGGGTCAGCCCCAGCATTTT	CASSEAGGLGQPQHF
TRBV7-9	once	TRBD2	TRBJ2-7	TGTGCCAGCACCGTAGCGGGAGTTTCCTACGAGCAGTACTTC	CASTVAGVSYEQYF
TRBV5-6	.	.	TRBJ2-1	TGTGCCAGCAGCTTTCCCCGAACTAGCCCTAATGAGCAGTTCTTC	CASSFPRTSPNEQFF
TRBV10-2	.	TRBD2	TRBJ2-2	TGCGCCAGCACTCCCCGGCTAGCGGGAGCCGGGGAGCTGTTTTTT	CASTPRLAGAGELFF
TRBV27	.	TRBD1	TRBJ2-1	TGTGCCAGCAGTTTAGCAGGGGGCTCCTACAATGAGCAGTTCTTC	CASSLAGGSYNEQFF
TRBV30	.	.	TRBJ2-7	TGTGCCTGGAGTCTATCGACGGGCGAGCAGTACTTC	CAWSLSTGEQYF
TRBV7-8	once	.	TRBJ1-5	TGTGCCAGCAGCTTGCAGGATAGCAATCAGCCCCAGCATTTT	CASSLQDSNQPQHF
TRBV13	.	.	TRBJ2-1	TGTGCCAGCAGCATACGCGGGTTTGGGGATGAGCAGTTCTTC	CASSIRGFGDEQFF
TRBV6-6	.	TRBD1	TRBJ2-7	TGTGCCAGCACTCCAGACAGGGGGCGATCCTACGAGCAGTACTTC	CASTPDRGRSYEQYF
TRBV2	.	.	TRBJ2-1	TGTGCCAGCAGTTCCGGGACTGTATCCTACAATGAGCAGTTCTTC	CASSSGTVSYNEQFF
TRBV28	.	TRBD1	TRBJ1-1	TGTGCCAGTAACAGGGGGAACACTGAAGCTTTCTTT	CASNRGNTEAFF
TRBV19	.	.	TRBJ1-1	TGTGCCAGTAGTATGAGTGCCGGGTTCGACACTGAAGCTTTCTTT	CASSMSAGFDTEAFF
TRBV9	.	TRBD1	TRBJ1-2	TGTGCCAGCAGCGTAGGAAGTACAGGGGGGGACTATGGCTACACCTTC	CASSVGSTGGDYGYTF
TRBV27	.	TRBD1	TRBJ1-4	TGTGCCAGCAGTTCCCCGGGACAGGGTCAAGAAAAACTGTTTTTT	CASSSPGQGQEKLFF
TRBV19	.	TRBD1	TRBJ2-2	TGTGCCAGTAGTATACAGGGGGCCCACGGGGAGCTGTTTTTT	CASSIQGAHGELFF
TRBV19	.	TRBD1	TRBJ1-4	TGTGCCAGTAGTATAGAGGGGGGCCAGGGGGCAACTAATGAAAAACTGTTTTTT	CASSIEGGQGATNEKLFF
TRBV15	.	TRBD1	TRBJ2-1	TGTGCCACCAGCAAACCGGGACAGGGGTGGGATGAGCAGTTCTTC	CATSKPGQGWDEQFF
TRBV7-9	.	.	TRBJ2-3	TGTGCCAGCAGCCCACCCTTAACAGAAACAGATACGCAGTATTTT	CASSPPLTETDTQYF
TRBV4-2	.	TRBD1	TRBJ1-4	TGTGCCAGCAGCCAGGACATACCAGGGGGTGTTGAAGAAAAACTGTTTTTT	CASSQDIPGGVEEKLFF
TRBV5-6	few	.	TRBJ2-3	TGTGCCAGCCTAGTAACGGGCACAGATACGCAGTATTTT	CASLVTGTDTQYF
TRBV2	once	.	TRBJ2-1	TGTGCCAGCAGTGACCCCCGCAGGGCTCCCCCACGTGAGCAGTTCTTC	CASSDPRRAPPREQFF
TRBV5-6	.	TRBD1	TRBJ2-5	TGTGCCAGCAGCCCGACAGGGTATGAGACCCAGTACTTC	CASSPTGYETQYF
TRBV5-1	.	TRBD1	TRBJ2-7	TGCGCCAGCAGCCTCAGGACAGGGGTCTCCTACGAGCAGTACTTC	CASSLRTGVSYEQYF
TRBV27	.	.	TRBJ2-7	TGTGCCAGCAAATTCAACTCGGAGGGTGACAGCGAGCAGTACTTC	CASKFNSEGDSEQYF
TRBV10-3	.	.	TRBJ2-2	TGTGCCATCAGTGGAGGCGCGGGCTCGAACACCGGGGAGCTGTTTTTT	CAISGGAGSNTGELFF
TRBV4-1	.	.	TRBJ1-1	TGCGCCAGCAGCTTAGAGGTGGGGCTGAACACTGAAGCTTTCTTT	CASSLEVGLNTEAFF
TRBV2	.	TRBD1	TRBJ1-5	TGTGCCACCGCTCGTGAGACAGGGGGCTATCAGCCCCAGCATTTT	CATARETGGYQPQHF